This passage covers 2 T cell receptor beta chains from one sample sequenced in a study of identical twins. Using its own MiXCR run on the 5' RACE reads, TCRdb lists one record per CDR3 protein. The repertoire includes under 900,000 distinct CDR3 sequences, 12% of them detected once, and 1.5% to 2% sits in the top ten. This sample was shared with a second study, whose subject was yellow fever vaccine responses in identical twins.

The sample taken for sequencing was PBMCs. These TCRs come from a woman aged 18 to 35 in good health.

This clonotype came up many times. The J gene is TRBJ2-7, the V gene TRBV6-5; D is ambiguous. Germline V gives CDR1 MNHEY, CDR2 SVGAGI. CDR3 length: 15 residues. V lost 0 bases to trimming and J lost 5 bases, with 14 bases between them. In DNA, the CDR3 is TGTGCCAGCAGTTACTCTCGACAAGTGGGCAACGAGCAGTACTTC. Protein product: CASSYSRQVGNEQYF.

The sample holds many counts of this clonotype. The gene calls are TRBV6-1 and TRBJ1-1; 10 bases match TRBD1. From germline, CDR1 is MNHNS and CDR2 SASEGT. The CDR3 has 16 amino acids. Trimming removed 6 bases from V and 5 bases from J; junction bases left unmatched: 12. CDR3 region: CASSTGTGAEGTEAFF. The CDR3, as DNA: TGTGCCAGCAGCACCGGGACAGGGGCTGAGGGAACTGAAGCTTTCTTT.